Reported below is one T cell receptor (beta chain). CFSE-labeled PBMCs were cultured 6 to 7 days with peptide pools, each at 0.8 to 1 ug/mL. The CDR3 is made up of 11 amino acids. Deletions cut 5 bases from V and 7 bases from J, with 11 bases between. CDR1 and CDR2 from the germline V gene are DFQATT and SNEGSKA (reference sequence). The data are from a study of Japanese encephalitis immunity and Zika vaccine responses. TCRdb re-called the 5' RACE reads with MiXCR, one entry per CDR3 protein. The table lists about 420 distinct CDR3 sequences, more than 9.5% of them singletons, with approximately 35% in the top ten.

The chain recombines TRBV20-1 with TRBJ1-1, with D possibly being TRBD1 (6 bases). Here the sequenced sample was antigen-activated CD8+ T cells from blood, cultured, taken during a Zika inactivated vaccine study. The source is an adult woman who received an inactivated Zika virus vaccine. The chain's CDR3 is CSAVGGREAFF. CDR3 DNA: TGCAGTGCTGTGGGGGGGCGTGAAGCTTTCTTT.